The 21 T cell receptor beta chains below come from one sample, sequenced in a study of T cells in Graves' hyperthyroidism and ophthalmopathy. Researchers amplified the TCR beta CDR3 regions from RNA transcripts. The HTBI primer set was used in a first-round RT-PCR of the TCR CDR3. MiXCR, run by TCRdb on the multiplex PCR reads, gives a single entry per CDR3 protein. The sample lists 450,000 to 700,000 distinct CDR3 sequences, roughly 46% occurring once. Sequenced input: peripheral blood or thyroid tissue (not recorded which). The source is an adult woman with Graves' disease, either hyperthyroidism or ophthalmopathy (not recorded which).

This clonotype appeared once. The rearrangement links TRBV10-3 to TRBJ2-5; TRBD2 matches at 7 bases. The CDR3 length is 15 residues. Germline V CDR1 and CDR2: ENHRY, SYGVKD. With 10 bases clipped from V and 5 bases from J, the junction kept 16 bases outside the gene matches. The DNA of the CDR3 is TGTGCCACCGCGCGGAGCGGCGGGGGACGGGAGACCCAGTACTTC. It yields the protein CATARSGGGRETQYF.

This clonotype was detected a few times. The genes are TRBV12-3 or TRBV12-4 and TRBJ2-7, with D tentatively TRBD2 (5 bases). This CDR3 contains 19 residues. Trimming took off 4 bases at V and 3 bases at J, with 28 bases between the two ends. CDR3 sequence: CASSYGLEGSGVVFYEQYF. CDR3 DNA sequence: TGTGCCAGCAGTTATGGGCTCGAAGGGAGTGGGGTAGTATTCTACGAGCAGTACTTC.

This clonotype was seen repeatedly, ten times or more. The V call is TRBV12-3 or TRBV12-4, the J call TRBJ1-1; 7 positions match TRBD1. CDR3 length: 15 residues. V lost 3 bases and J lost 5; bases outside the gene matches: 9. The CDR3 is CASSFPTGSRTEAFF. For the CDR3, the DNA is TGTGCCAGCAGTTTCCCGACAGGGAGTCGGACTGAAGCTTTCTTT.

The rearrangement links TRBV7-3 to TRBJ1-5, with a tentative D call TRBD1 (5 bases). Trimming removed 5 bases at V and 6 bases at J, with 14 bases between. Germline V CDR1 and CDR2: SGHTA, FQGTGA. The CDR3 loop spans 14 amino acids. CDR3: CASSAQGVAQPQHF. The CDR3 region has the DNA TGTGCCAGCAGCGCCCAAGGGGTAGCTCAGCCCCAGCATTTT.

This clonotype turned up a few times. This chain links TRBV27 with TRBJ2-7; TRBD2 aligns across 8 bases. V was clipped by 2 bases and J by 4 bases; unmatched bases: 4. This CDR3 spans 14 amino acids. Germline CDR1 is MNHEY and CDR2 is SMNVEV (reference sequence). DNA for the CDR3: TGTGCCAGCAGTTTAGGAAGCGGGAGTTACGAGCAGTACTTC. It codes for CASSLGSGSYEQYF.

This clonotype appeared a few times. The CDR3 protein is CAISEPLETGAEQYF. Here the CDR3 DNA reads TGTGCCATCAGTGAGCCCCTAGAGACAGGGGCCGAGCAGTACTTC. The chain couples TRBV10-3 to TRBJ2-5; TRBD1 matches at 8 bases. TRBJ2-7 explains the end of the DNA better; the J call may be wrong. The CDR3 contains 15 residues. Germline values: CDR1 ENHRY, CDR2 SYGVKD.

The chain is built from TRBV10-3 and TRBJ2-5; 8 nucleotides agree with TRBD2. With 1 base clipped from V and 5 bases from J, the junction kept 6 bases outside the gene matches. Germline loops: CDR1 ENHRY, CDR2 SYGVKD. This CDR3 has 15 residues. The DNA of the CDR3 is TGTGCCATCAGTGAGTTTAGCGGGATGATGGAGACCCAGTACTTC. Translation gives CAISEFSGMMETQYF.

This chain uses TRBV20-1 with TRBJ2-5; D is unclear. Looked up from germline, CDR1 is DFQATT and CDR2 is SNEGSKA (reference sequence). With 0 bases removed from V and 5 bases from J, the gap between germline ends came to 10 bases. The CDR3 is made up of 13 amino acids. CDR3 coding DNA: TGCAGTGCTAGAGATCTTGTGGTGGAGACCCAGTACTTC. Translation: CSARDLVVETQYF.

The rearrangement uses TRBV2 and TRBJ2-2; no firm D call. Germline lookup yields CDR1 SNHLY and CDR2 FYNNEI. The V end lost 5 bases, the J end lost 13 bases, and 11 bases lay between the germline ends. The CDR3 runs to 11 residues. CDR3 amino acids: CASSTGVGLFF. CDR3 coding DNA: TGTGCCAGCAGTACCGGAGTTGGGCTGTTTTTT.

This clonotype was recorded only once. The chain is built from TRBV20-1 and TRBJ2-3; 8 nucleotides align to TRBD2. The CDR3 covers 14 residues. Germline V gene data show CDR1 as DFQATT and CDR2 as SNEGSKA (reference sequence). Unmatched junction bases numbered 9, after V lost 6 bases and J lost 4 bases. CDR3 in amino acids: CSAPPAGAADTQYF. CDR3 in DNA: TGCAGTGCCCCTCCAGCGGGAGCAGCAGATACGCAGTATTTT.

This clonotype was detected ten times or more. This rearrangement joins TRBV15 to TRBJ1-5; maybe TRBD1 (5 bases). This CDR3 contains 15 residues. Trimming shortened V by 1 base and J by 6 bases, and 13 bases separated the two germline ends. From germline, CDR1 is LNHNV and CDR2 YYDKDF (reference sequence). The CDR3 sequence is CATSRGRADSQPQHF. The CDR3, as DNA: TGTGCCACCAGCAGAGGGAGGGCAGACAGTCAGCCCCAGCATTTT.

A note on this clonotype: The CDR3 does not close with the conserved phenylalanine or tryptophan, likely indicating a read error. It is unclear where the CDR3 begins or ends on the DNA, so no DNA is shown, and the CDR3 is as TCRdb lists it. The chain recombines TRBV9 with TRBJ1-1; TRBD1 is taken as the D call from the table, unchecked against the DNA. The CDR3 numbers 11 amino acids, ends counted. Per germline, CDR1 SGDLS and CDR2 YYNGEE. CDR3 region: CASSAQGTGFY.

On this clonotype: Compared with germline, one end of the junction differs, possibly owing to a read error. The V call is TRBV2, the J call TRBJ2-1; TRBD1 matches at 10 bases. The CDR3 has 14 residues. Germline V gene data show CDR1 as SNHLY and CDR2 as FYNNEI. The DNA of the CDR3 is TGTGCCAGCTTCCGGGACAGGGGCTACGATGAGCAGTTCTTC. Protein product: CASFRDRGYDEQFF.

In this sample, this clonotype turned up a few times. The chain joins TRBV7-9 to TRBJ1-6; possibly TRBD1 for D (5 bases). Per germline, CDR1 SEHNR and CDR2 FQNEAQ (reference sequence). The V gene lost 6 bases and the J gene lost 7 bases, with 13 bases spanning the gap. The CDR3 is 14 residues long. The CDR3 spells CASSPDSRNSPLHF. CDR3 DNA sequence: TGTGCCAGCAGTCCTGACAGTCGAAATTCACCCCTCCACTTT.

The table lists this clonotype with many counts. The V call is TRBV2, the J call TRBJ2-6; 11 bases are a match to TRBD1. The V gene's germline CDR1 is SNHLY and CDR2 FYNNEI. The CDR3 consists of 18 residues. Trimming removed 7 bases from V and 4 bases from J; junction bases left unmatched: 12. In DNA, the CDR3 is TGTGCCAGCACCCCTGCGGGACAGGGGGTAATCGGGGCCAACGTCCTGACTTTC. Protein: CASTPAGQGVIGANVLTF.

The chain carries TRBV7-9 and TRBJ1-6; maybe TRBD1 (5 bases). The CDR3 runs 12 residues. With 6 bases removed from V and 15 bases from J, the gap between germline ends came to 15 bases. Germline CDR1 and CDR2: SEHNR and FQNEAQ (reference sequence). The CDR3 nucleotides are TGTGCCAGCAGTAACGGACAACTACTCCTCCACTTT. Its translation is CASSNGQLLLHF.

This clonotype was observed a handful of times. The chain links TRBV2 to TRBJ1-1, with D perhaps TRBD1 (5 bases). The germline V gene encodes CDR1 SNHLY and CDR2 FYNNEI. This CDR3 region has 14 residues. V lost 2 bases to trimming and J lost 1 base, with 8 bases between them. Written as DNA, the CDR3 is TGTGCCAGCAGTGAACAGGGAGGGAACACTGAAGCTTTCTTT. Protein sequence: CASSEQGGNTEAFF.

Remarks on this clonotype: The CDR3 does not close with the conserved phenylalanine or tryptophan, likely indicating a read error. Because the CDR3's place on the DNA is in doubt, the DNA is left out and the CDR3 is given as listed by TCRdb. The rearrangement joins TRBV20-1 to TRBJ2-5; TRBD1 is the table's D call, not checked against the DNA. The CDR3 extends over 9 residues, inclusive of both ends. Germline assignment: CDR1 DFQATT and CDR2 SNEGSKA (reference sequence). The CDR3: CSARHGADT.

This clonotype was seen ten or more times. Mismatch with germline at one junction end may stem from a read error. This sequence joins TRBV5-1 and TRBJ2-5; TRBD1 aligns across 7 bases. Germline V gene data show CDR1 as SGHRS and CDR2 as YFSETQ. The CDR3 is 13 amino acids. The CDR3 DNA is TGTGCCAGCAGCAGGGGGTTGCAAGAGACCCAGTACTTC. Translation: CASSRGLQETQYF.

This clonotype was detected many times. The rearrangement uses TRBV10-2 and TRBJ1-1, with a tentative D call TRBD1 (5 bases). Trimming took off 5 bases at V and 0 bases at J, with 19 bases between the two ends. CDR3 length equals 17 residues. Germline CDR1 and CDR2: WSHSY and SAAADI. Here the CDR3 DNA reads TGCGCCAGCAGTCTGGGGCGAGGGGCCCCTATGAACACTGAAGCTTTCTTT. It codes for CASSLGRGAPMNTEAFF.

The gene calls are TRBV10-3 and TRBJ2-5; 8 nucleotides align to TRBD2. The CDR3 has 12 residues. The ends lost 5 bases at V and 4 bases at J; junction bases unmatched: 0. CDR1 and CDR2 from the germline V gene are ENHRY and SYGVKD. DNA of the CDR3: TGTGCCATCAGTCGGGAGGGAGAGACCCAGTACTTC. It translates to CAISREGETQYF.